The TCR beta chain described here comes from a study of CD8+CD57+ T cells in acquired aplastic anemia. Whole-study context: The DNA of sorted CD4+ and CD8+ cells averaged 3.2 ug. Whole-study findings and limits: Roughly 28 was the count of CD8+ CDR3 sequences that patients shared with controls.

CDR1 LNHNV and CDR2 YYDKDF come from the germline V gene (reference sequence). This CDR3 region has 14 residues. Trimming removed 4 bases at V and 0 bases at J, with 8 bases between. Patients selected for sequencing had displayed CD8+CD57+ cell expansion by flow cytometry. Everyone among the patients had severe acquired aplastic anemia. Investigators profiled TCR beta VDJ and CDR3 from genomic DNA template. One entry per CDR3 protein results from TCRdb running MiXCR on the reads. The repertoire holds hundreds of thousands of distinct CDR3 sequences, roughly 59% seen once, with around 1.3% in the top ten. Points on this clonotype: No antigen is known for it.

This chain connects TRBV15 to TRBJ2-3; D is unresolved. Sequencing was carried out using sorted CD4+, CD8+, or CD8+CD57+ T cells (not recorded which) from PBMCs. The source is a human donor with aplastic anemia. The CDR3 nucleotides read TGTGCCACCAGCATACCTGGAAGCACAGATACGCAGTATTTT. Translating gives CATSIPGSTDTQYF.